One sample yielded the 3 T cell receptor beta chains listed below, sequenced in a study of beta chain features in type 1 diabetes. Findings of the study overall: Moderate yet significant TCRB CDR3 shortening was seen in Type 1 diabetes patients in all four CD4+ subsets.

Investigators reverse transcribed all isolated RNA, so they sequenced expressed TCRB transcripts. Assay: immunoSEQ multiplex PCR; the TCRdb copy retains only in-frame clones and omits some. The sample gives 600,000 to 700,000 clones, around 11% of which show up once; more than 0.095% is in the top ten. No antigen has been assigned to these receptors. Specimen: naive CD4+ T cells from blood. Receptors originate from a man between 25 and 39 years old with type 1 diabetes.

This chain connects TRBV19 to TRBJ1-2; D call uncertain. The CDR3 totals 12 residues. Germline lookup yields CDR1 LNHDA and CDR2 SQIVND (reference sequence). Between the trimmed V and J ends, which lost 5 bases and 5 bases, there was a span of 9 bases. The CDR3 region is CASSVKAYGYTF. For the CDR3, the DNA is TGTGCCAGTAGTGTGAAGGCGTATGGCTACACCTTC. The full variable domain, in which reference TRBV19 and TRBJ1-2 provide the parts outside the CDR3, is DGGITQSPKYLFRKEGQNVTLSCEQNLNHDAMYWYRQDPGQGLRLIYYSQIVNDFQKGDIAEGYSVSREKKESFPLTVTSAQKNPTAFYLCASSVKAYGYTFGSGTRLTVV.

In its sample, this clone was seen a few times. J is TRBJ2-7 and V is TRBV5-1; TRBD1 agrees at 8 bases. The CDR3 contains 15 residues. Losses at the gene ends were 0 bases for V and 7 bases for J; bases not matched to a gene: 9. In germline, CDR1 is SGHRS, CDR2 YFSETQ. The CDR3 DNA follows: TGCGCCAGCAGCTTGGATGGACAGGGTCTTGATGAGCAGTACTTC. Protein sequence: CASSLDGQGLDEQYF. Full variable domain (missing parts from reference TRBV5-1 and TRBJ2-7): KAGVTQTPRYLIKTRGQQVTLSCSPISGHRSVSWYQQTPGQGLQFLFEYFSETQRNKGNFPGRFSGRQFSNSRSEMNVSTLELGDSALYLCASSLDGQGLDEQYFGPGTRLTVT.

This clone was observed a few times. The chain carries TRBV6-6 and TRBJ1-2; TRBD1 matches at 7 bases. Trimming at V came to 8 bases and at J to 4 bases, leaving 10 bases not matched to a gene. Germline lookup yields CDR1 MNHNY and CDR2 SVGAGI (reference sequence). The CDR3 covers 14 residues. In DNA form, the CDR3 reads TGTGCCAGCCAAACGAACAGGGGTATCTATGGCTACACCTTC. Its protein product is CASQTNRGIYGYTF.